This entry lists 23 T cell receptor beta chains sequenced from one sample in a study of Graves' ophthalmopathy and Graves' hyperthyroidism. Transcripts of RNA were the source for amplifying TCR beta CDR3 regions. Investigators did first-round RT-PCR with HTBI primers, then second-round multiplex PCR. TCRdb redid the calling of the multiplex PCR reads with MiXCR, one entry per CDR3 protein. This sample has 450,000 or so distinct CDR3 sequences, with 13% to 15% found just once. Sequenced: blood. The receptor set was obtained from a woman in her 30s with Graves' ophthalmopathy.

This clonotype was counted at least ten times. The chain has TRBV28 and TRBJ1-1; 8 bases line up with TRBD1. Germline-derived CDR1 and CDR2 are MDHEN and SYDVKM. Trimming took 2 bases from V and 5 from J; bases not matched to a gene: 7. The CDR3 spans 15 residues. The CDR3 loop is CASSLEDREVTEAFF. DNA of the CDR3: TGTGCCAGCAGTTTAGAGGACAGGGAGGTGACTGAAGCTTTCTTT.

At least ten counts were recorded for this clonotype. This chain connects TRBV25-1 to TRBJ2-2; maybe TRBD1 (6 bases). CDR3 size: 14 residues. Germline-derived CDR1 and CDR2 are MGHDK and SYGVNS. The V end lost 6 bases, the J end lost 3 bases, and 11 bases lay between the germline ends. CDR3 in amino acids: CASSRGEDTGELFF. In nucleotides, the CDR3 is TGTGCCAGCAGCAGGGGAGAGGACACCGGGGAGCTGTTTTTT. The variable domain in full, completed from reference TRBV25-1 and TRBJ2-2, reads EADIYQTPRYLVIGTGKKITLECSQTMGHDKMYWYQQDPGMELHLIHYSYGVNSTEKGDLSSESTVSRIRTEHFPLTLESARPSHTSQYLCASSRGEDTGELFFGEGSRLTVL.

The chain recombines TRBV7-3 with TRBJ2-5; D unclear. The germline V gene has CDR1 SGHTA and CDR2 FQGTGA. The CDR3 is 15 amino acids. Trimming removed 1 base at V and 1 base at J, with 10 bases between. The CDR3 nucleotides read TGTGCCAGCAGCTTAATGGCCGCCCCCCAAGAGACCCAGTACTTC. This codes for CASSLMAAPQETQYF.

Concerning this clonotype: A much larger clone is a single base away; this may be a read error. This CDR3 is missing its conserved last phenylalanine or tryptophan, likely due to a read error. The chain uses TRBV7-9 and TRBJ1-2, with D possibly matching TRBD1 (6 bases). The ends were cut back, 5 bases at V and 6 bases at J, with 19 bases in the middle. There are 15 residues in the CDR3. Germline CDR1 is SEHNR and CDR2 is FQNEAQ (reference sequence). The CDR3 here is CASSPGQGGIDGYTY. The CDR3 DNA follows: TGTGCCAGCAGCCCGGGACAAGGGGGTATCGATGGCTACACCTAC.

This clonotype was counted at least ten times. The chain joins TRBV5-1 to TRBJ1-6, with D unresolved. Trimming cost V 0 bases and J 11 bases, with 9 bases left between them. CDR1 is SGHRS and CDR2 is YFSETQ in the germline V gene. The CDR3 covers 13 residues. The chain's CDR3 is CASSLVSTTPLHF. For the CDR3, the DNA is TGCGCCAGCAGCTTGGTATCTACGACACCCCTCCACTTT.

This clonotype was detected a few times. The chain has TRBV6-9 and TRBJ2-7; D not certain. This CDR3 has 12 amino acids. Germline assignment: CDR1 MNHGY and CDR2 SVAAGI. V lost 0 bases, J lost 9 bases, and 9 bases lay in between. Here the CDR3 DNA reads TGTGCCAGCAGTTATTCATCCATGGGGCAGTACTTC. Amino acids: CASSYSSMGQYF.

This clonotype has at least ten counts. V and J are TRBV27 and TRBJ1-2; TRBD1 matches 11 bases. V lost 7 bases, J lost 7 bases, and 11 bases stayed unmatched. Germline CDR1 and CDR2: MNHEY and SMNVEV (reference sequence). This CDR3 is 15 amino acids long. In DNA, the CDR3 is TGTGCCAGCACAGTCCGAGGACAGGGGGCCGGTGGCTACACCTTC. The encoded protein is CASTVRGQGAGGYTF.

This clonotype was observed many times. The chain combines TRBV19 with TRBJ1-2; D ambiguous. The germline gives CDR1 LNHDA, CDR2 SQIVND (reference sequence). The V end lost 1 base, the J end lost 8 bases, and 8 bases lay between the germline ends. The CDR3 has 12 residues. CDR3 DNA sequence: TGTGCCAGTAGTATAGGTTCTGGAGGCTACACCTTC. Translating it yields CASSIGSGGYTF.

Concerning this clonotype: As the CDR3 is not closed by the conserved phenylalanine or tryptophan, this likely results from a read error. The genes are TRBV29-1 and TRBJ1-3; 10 bases fit TRBD1. Per the germline V gene, CDR1 is SQVTM and CDR2 is ANQGSEA. The V segment lost 6 bases and the J segment 6 bases; nucleotides outside the gene matches: 5. The CDR3 runs to 13 residues. The CDR3 region has the DNA TGCAGCGTCTCCCGACAGGGGGCAAACACCATATATGTT. This encodes CSVSRQGANTIYV.

This clonotype was found many times. The chain is built from TRBV6-5 and TRBJ2-7; tentative D call: TRBD1 (6 bases). From germline, CDR1 is MNHEY and CDR2 SVGAGI. The CDR3 contains 14 residues. The ends were cut back, 2 bases at V and 5 bases at J, with 13 bases in the middle. CDR3: CASSYGQGNNEQYF. The CDR3 nucleotides are TGTGCCAGCAGTTACGGGCAGGGGAACAACGAGCAGTACTTC.

This clonotype was seen ten or more times. The V call is TRBV28, the J call TRBJ1-2, with 9 nucleotides matching TRBD1. The germline gives CDR1 MDHEN, CDR2 SYDVKM. The CDR3 contains 13 residues. V shed 6 bases, J shed 7 bases, and the junction held 6 bases outside the gene matches. The CDR3 coding sequence is TGTGCCAGCAGGGCACAGGGGGCGTCTGGCTACACCTTC. This codes for CASRAQGASGYTF.

This clonotype was counted at least ten times. V is TRBV19 and J is TRBJ1-1, with 9 bases identical to TRBD1. Germline V gene sequence: CDR1 LNHDA, CDR2 SQIVND (reference sequence). This CDR3 contains 16 residues. V dropped 4 bases and J dropped 6; count of bases not matched to a gene: 12. CDR3 sequence (DNA): TGTGCCAGTAGTAGGACCCCCGGGACAGGGCTCTCTGAAGCTTTCTTT. This translates into CASSRTPGTGLSEAFF.

Note on this clonotype: This may be a read error: a much more frequent sequence differs by one nucleotide. The final CDR3 position lacks the conserved phenylalanine or tryptophan, pointing to a likely read error. The chain combines TRBV6-1 with TRBJ1-1; a possible D gene is TRBD1 (5 bases). V was trimmed by 11 bases and J by 7 bases, leaving 20 bases between them. Looked up from germline, CDR1 is MNHNS and CDR2 is SASEGT. The CDR3 loop spans 13 amino acids. The CDR3 DNA follows: TGTGCCGCCCGGGACCGGGGAGTCGGTGAAGCTTTCTTG. As protein: CAARDRGVGEAFL.

The chain employs TRBV3-1 and TRBJ1-1, with D unclear. Trimming pared 1 base from V and 5 bases from J, leaving 11 bases between. This CDR3 region has 14 residues. CDR1 LGHDT and CDR2 YNNKEL come from the germline V gene (reference sequence). CDR3 amino acids: CASSQGEGRTEAFF. CDR3 sequence (DNA): TGTGCCAGCAGCCAAGGCGAGGGAAGGACTGAAGCTTTCTTT.

This clonotype was observed many times. The chain is built from TRBV12-3 or TRBV12-4 and TRBJ1-1; the D is unclear. V was clipped by 0 bases and J by 7 bases, with 6 bases between them. The CDR3 is 12 residues long. CDR3 loop: CASSLAGVEAFF. In nucleotides, the CDR3 is TGTGCCAGCAGTTTAGCGGGTGTTGAAGCTTTCTTT.

This clonotype has at least ten counts. This chain connects TRBV4-1 to TRBJ2-7; 8 bases match TRBD1. The germline CDR1 and CDR2 sequences are MGHRA and YSYEKL. With 2 bases clipped from V and 2 bases from J, the junction kept 5 bases outside the gene matches. The CDR3 sequence is 15 residues long. The DNA for the CDR3 is TGCGCCAGCAGCCAAAGGACAGGGCTAACCTACGAGCAGTACTTC. Its translation is CASSQRTGLTYEQYF.

This clonotype has a count of ten or more. The chain couples TRBV27 to TRBJ1-1; D gene ambiguous. The CDR3 spans 12 residues. Per germline, CDR1 MNHEY and CDR2 SMNVEV (reference sequence). Trimming left V 6 bases short and J 8 bases short, with 13 bases between. Here the CDR3 reads CASREGSREAFF. CDR3 sequence (DNA): TGTGCCAGCAGGGAAGGGTCGCGGGAAGCTTTCTTT.

This clonotype showed up many times. This sequence joins TRBV30 and TRBJ1-5; 9 bases match TRBD1. Trimming at V came to 8 bases and at J to 1 base, leaving 6 bases not matched to a gene. Per germline, CDR1 GTSNPN and CDR2 SVGIG (reference sequence). The CDR3 contains 14 residues. The CDR3, as DNA: TGTGCCATCAGGACAGGGGTGAGCAATCAGCCCCAGCATTTT. The encoded protein is CAIRTGVSNQPQHF.

The genes are TRBV2 and TRBJ1-1; no definite D call. The CDR3 consists of 14 residues. The germline V and J ends were trimmed by 5 bases and 4 bases, with 14 bases remaining between them. Germline-derived CDR1 and CDR2 are SNHLY and FYNNEI. CDR3 nucleotides: TGTGCCAGCAGTCCCCCGGGGTTTGGCACTGAAGCTTTCTTT. Translation gives CASSPPGFGTEAFF.

This clonotype was counted only a few times. The chain joins TRBV11-2 to TRBJ2-2; a weak D match, TRBD2 (6 bases). Looked up from germline, CDR1 is SGHAT and CDR2 is FQNNGV. This CDR3 region has 17 residues. Trimming took 4 bases from V and 0 from J, leaving 15 bases between them. The CDR3 DNA follows: TGTGCCAGCAGCTGGACCGCCGGGACTGCGAACACCGGGGAGCTGTTTTTT. Its protein product is CASSWTAGTANTGELFF.

This clonotype was seen repeatedly, ten times or more. The V and J genes are TRBV5-1 and TRBJ1-3, with a possible D match to TRBD1 (5 bases). The CDR3 has 16 residues. The V and J ends lost 3 bases and 4 bases respectively, with 17 bases between them. The V gene's germline CDR1 is SGHRS and CDR2 YFSETQ. CDR3 DNA sequence: TGCGCCAGCAGCTCGGAAGGGGCTCAATCGGGAAACACCATATATTTT. Its protein is CASSSEGAQSGNTIYF.

This clonotype was picked up many times. The rearrangement links TRBV20-1 to TRBJ1-3; unclear D gene. Germline CDR1 and CDR2: DFQATT and SNEGSKA (reference sequence). The CDR3 sequence is 15 residues long. The V end lost 4 bases, the J end lost 0 bases, and 13 bases lay between the germline ends. Here the CDR3 reads CSATDEPISGNTIYF. In DNA form, the CDR3 reads TGCAGTGCTACTGATGAACCGATCTCTGGAAACACCATATATTTT.

This clonotype was found many times. The gene calls are TRBV5-1 and TRBJ2-2; D gene unclear. Germline values: CDR1 SGHRS, CDR2 YFSETQ. Trimming left V 4 bases short and J 2 bases short, with 9 bases between. CDR3 length: 14 residues. The CDR3 spells CASSTDHNTGELFF. In nucleotides, the CDR3 is TGCGCCAGCAGCACGGACCACAACACCGGGGAGCTGTTTTTT.